This T cell receptor (beta chain) was profiled in a study of Graves' ophthalmopathy and Graves' hyperthyroidism. Study information: Before any treatment was given, at initial diagnosis, peripheral blood was collected.

CDR1 and CDR2 (germline): SGHTA, FQGNSA. CDR3 length: 15 amino acids. V lost 5 bases to trimming and J lost 4 bases; unmatched junction nucleotides: 10. This clonotype has a count of ten or more. Its cognate antigen is unknown. Study findings and constraints: Its predictions of ophthalmopathy progression gave the model around 71% sensitivity and about 72% specificity.

Amplified TCR beta CDR3 regions were obtained using RNA transcripts as template. HTBI-primed first-round RT-PCR preceded second-round multiplex PCR. TCRdb analysed the multiplex PCR reads with MiXCR anew, one entry per CDR3 protein. The sample records just over 400,000 distinct CDR3 sequences, 20% to 25% being singletons. This chain joins TRBV7-2 and TRBJ1-2; TRBD1 matches at 7 bases. This sequence was found in a woman between 18 and 30 years old with stable Graves' hyperthyroidism. Specimen: peripheral blood. CDR3: CASSNTRDRFYGYTF. In DNA, the CDR3 is TGTGCCAGCAGCAACACACGGGACAGATTCTATGGCTACACCTTC.